The clone carrying this T cell receptor beta chain has only one observation. What it recognizes is unknown. Data came from immunoSEQ multiplex PCR; TCRdb stores just in-frame clones and leaves some out. This table holds about 51,000 clones, roughly 90% found once. V was clipped by 8 bases and J by 0 bases; unmatched bases: 13. The CDR3 is 19 residues long. Germline CDR1 LGHNA, CDR2 YNFKEQ. The data derive from a study of graft-versus-host responses after intestinal transplantation. Whole-study context: After anti-thymocyte globulin induction, recipients took tacrolimus and steroids for 2 to 3 years.

Points from the study as a whole: Recipient marrow contained GvH clones, some of which appeared first in ileum or blood. Allograft graft-versus-host to host-versus-graft clonal ratios ran high in patients with graft-donor T cell macrochimerism.

The chain links TRBV4-2 to TRBJ2-2; 12 bases are shared with TRBD2. Sequencing was performed on unstimulated CD4+ T cells sorted from spleen or lymph node cells, taken before transplant. The receptor was derived from a human donor who was the organ donor for an intestinal transplant. CDR3 sequence (DNA): TGTGCCAGCGATCCTTGGGGGACTAGCGGGTACACGAACACCGGGGAGCTGTTTTTT. Protein: CASDPWGTSGYTNTGELFF.